This T cell receptor (beta chain) was identified in a study of blood T cells in healthy people across ages. Study results and caveats: TCR beta diversity was tightly associated with the proportion of naive T cells.

This CDR3 has 18 residues. Trimming took 1 base from V and 0 from J; bases not matched to a gene: 7. Germline V gene lookup returns CDR1 MGHDK and CDR2 SYGVNS. For the second PCR, which ran for roughly 6 to 11 cycles, a sample-barcoded 5' primer and a J-beta primer mix were used. TCRdb reprocessed the 5' RACE reads via MiXCR and lists one record per CDR3 protein. The sample shows approximately 780,000 distinct CDR3 sequences, around 24% of them seen only once. The table lists this clonotype with a few counts. Its cognate antigen is unknown. The same data also went into a second study, on T cells of mothers and their children. According to that study: Slightly, though not significantly, more overlap was seen in related than in unrelated mother-child pairs.

The rearrangement uses TRBV25-1 and TRBJ1-3; TRBD1 matches 9 bases. The specimen sequenced was blood. The TCR comes from a boy younger than 18 in good health. In nucleotides, the CDR3 is TGTGCCAGCAGTGAATGGGGACAGGGTGGCGTCTCTGGAAACACCATATATTTT. Protein sequence: CASSEWGQGGVSGNTIYF.